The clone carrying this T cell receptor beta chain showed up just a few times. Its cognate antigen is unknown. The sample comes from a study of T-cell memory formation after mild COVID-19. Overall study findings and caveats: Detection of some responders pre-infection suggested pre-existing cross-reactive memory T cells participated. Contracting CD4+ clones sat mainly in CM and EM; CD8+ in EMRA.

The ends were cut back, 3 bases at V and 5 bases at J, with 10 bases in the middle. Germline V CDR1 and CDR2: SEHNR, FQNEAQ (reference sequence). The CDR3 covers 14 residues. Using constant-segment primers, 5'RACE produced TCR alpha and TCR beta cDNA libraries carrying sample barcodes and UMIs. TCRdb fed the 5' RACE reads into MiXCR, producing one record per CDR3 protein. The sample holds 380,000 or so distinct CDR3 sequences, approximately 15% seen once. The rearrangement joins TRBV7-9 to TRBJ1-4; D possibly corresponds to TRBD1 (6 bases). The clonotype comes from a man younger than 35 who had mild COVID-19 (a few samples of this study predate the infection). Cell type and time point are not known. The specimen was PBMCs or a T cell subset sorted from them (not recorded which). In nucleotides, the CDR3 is TGTGCCAGCAGCTTGGGGGGCGCAAATGAAAAACTGTTTTTT. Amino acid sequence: CASSLGGANEKLFF.